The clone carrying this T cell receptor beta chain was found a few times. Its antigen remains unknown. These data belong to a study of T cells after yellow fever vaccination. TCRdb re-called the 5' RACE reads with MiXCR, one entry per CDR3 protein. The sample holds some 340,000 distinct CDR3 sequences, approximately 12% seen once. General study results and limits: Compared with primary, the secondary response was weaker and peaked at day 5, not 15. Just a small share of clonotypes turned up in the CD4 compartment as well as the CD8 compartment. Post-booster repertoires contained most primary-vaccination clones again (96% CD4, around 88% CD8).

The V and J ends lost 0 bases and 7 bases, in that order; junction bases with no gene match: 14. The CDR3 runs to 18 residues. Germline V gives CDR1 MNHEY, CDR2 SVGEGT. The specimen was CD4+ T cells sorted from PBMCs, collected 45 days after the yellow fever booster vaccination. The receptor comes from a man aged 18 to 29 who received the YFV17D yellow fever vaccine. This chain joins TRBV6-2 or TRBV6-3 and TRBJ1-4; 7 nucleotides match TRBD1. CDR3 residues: CASSYSIRKRGRREKLFF. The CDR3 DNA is TGTGCCAGCAGTTACTCGATTCGGAAGAGGGGGCGGCGTGAAAAACTGTTTTTT.